This T cell receptor beta chain was identified in a study of T cells in Graves' hyperthyroidism and ophthalmopathy. Trimming took off 4 bases at V and 6 bases at J, with 18 bases between the two ends. Germline CDR1 is LNHDA and CDR2 is SQIVND (reference sequence). The CDR3 contains 15 residues. Exclusion followed for patients with uncontrolled infection, other autoimmune disease, pregnancy or lactation. 10 ml fresh peripheral blood yielded the PBMCs. TCR beta CDR3 regions were amplified from RNA. The HTBI set primed first-round TCR CDR3 RT-PCR. TCRdb redid the calling of the multiplex PCR reads with MiXCR, one entry per CDR3 protein. The sample consists of about 760,000 distinct CDR3 sequences, 35% of them appearing once. This clonotype was detected ten times or more.

The J gene is TRBJ1-1, the V gene TRBV19, with D maybe TRBD1 (6 bases). Material for sequencing was blood. The receptor was derived from a woman aged 40 to 50 with Graves' hyperthyroidism. The CDR3 spells CASSRTRGAGSEAFF. The CDR3 region has the DNA TGTGCCAGTAGTAGAACTCGGGGGGCAGGCTCTGAAGCTTTCTTT. Full variable domain (rest looked up from reference TRBV19 and TRBJ1-1): DGGITQSPKYLFRKEGQNVTLSCEQNLNHDAMYWYRQDPGQGLRLIYYSQIVNDFQKGDIAEGYSVSREKKESFPLTVTSAQKNPTAFYLCASSRTRGAGSEAFFGQGTRLTVV.